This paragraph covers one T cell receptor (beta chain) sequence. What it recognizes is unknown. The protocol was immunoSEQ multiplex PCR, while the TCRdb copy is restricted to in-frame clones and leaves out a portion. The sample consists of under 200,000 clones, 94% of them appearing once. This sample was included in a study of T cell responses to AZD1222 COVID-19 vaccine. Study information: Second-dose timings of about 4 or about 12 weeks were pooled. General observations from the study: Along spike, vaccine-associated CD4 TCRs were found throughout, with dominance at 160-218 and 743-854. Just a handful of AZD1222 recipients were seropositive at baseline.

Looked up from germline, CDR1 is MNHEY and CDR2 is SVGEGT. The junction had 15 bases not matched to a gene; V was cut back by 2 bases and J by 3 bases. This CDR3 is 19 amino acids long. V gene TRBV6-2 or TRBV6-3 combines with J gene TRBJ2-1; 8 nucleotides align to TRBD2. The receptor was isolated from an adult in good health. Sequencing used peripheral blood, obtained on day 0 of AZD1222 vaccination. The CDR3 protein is CASSYLSGRAVSVYNEQFF. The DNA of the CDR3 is TGTGCCAGCAGTTACCTTTCCGGGAGGGCCGTCTCTGTCTACAATGAGCAGTTCTTC.